Each of the 30 T cell receptor beta chains below was sequenced from the same sample in a study of control samples from healthy donors and cancer patients (dated by TCRdb to between 2020 and 2021). Receptor libraries were prepared by the immunoSEQ multiplex PCR assay. TCRdb limited this immuneACCESS table to in-frame rearrangements with V and J called. A share of clones is missing; checked studies link under half to unresolved V genes, and the rest is unexplained. Recorded for this sample are about 160,000 clones; roughly 89% of them occurred a single time. The top ten clones comprise more than 10% of the sample. Sequencing used blood. The receptors shown here come from a man aged 25 to 45 in good health.

As regards this clone: Other nucleotide sequences from this sample produce the same CDR3. V and J are TRBV6-5 and TRBJ1-1; 9 nucleotides agree with TRBD1. Per germline, CDR1 MNHEY and CDR2 SVGAGI. The CDR3 length is 11 residues. V gave up 6 bases and J gave up 11 bases; unmatched junction bases: 4. CDR3 DNA sequence: TGTGCCAGCAGACAGGGGGCGCGGGCTTTCTTT. Translation gives CASRQGARAFF.

The chain links TRBV6-5 to TRBJ1-4; D is perhaps TRBD1 (5 bases). This CDR3 region has 14 residues. V lost 3 bases, J lost 10 bases, and 15 bases lay in between. CDR1 is MNHEY, CDR2 SVGAGI, per germline. The CDR3 spells CASSYKSDTGKLFF. CDR3 nucleotide sequence: TGTGCCAGCAGTTATAAGTCCGACACAGGAAAACTGTTTTTT.

This chain links TRBV19 with TRBJ2-7; TRBD1 aligns across 7 bases. Germline V CDR1 and CDR2: LNHDA, SQIVND (reference sequence). CDR3 length: 14 residues. The V segment lost 7 bases and the J segment 0 bases; nucleotides outside the gene matches: 6. The CDR3 DNA is TGTGCCAGTACCCTGACAGGGAACTCCTACGAGCAGTACTTC. This gives the protein CASTLTGNSYEQYF.

The J gene is TRBJ2-2, the V gene TRBV11-3, with D perhaps matching TRBD1 or TRBD2 (5 bases each). The germline V and J ends were trimmed by 0 bases and 5 bases, with 25 bases remaining between them. The CDR3 is made up of 20 amino acids. CDR1 SGHNT and CDR2 YENEEA come from the germline V gene. CDR3 DNA: TGTGCCAGCAGCTTAGAAGGGACCCGGCAACGGGGTTTTTTTACCGGGGAGCTGTTTTTT. It codes for CASSLEGTRQRGFFTGELFF. Complete variable domain (other parts from reference TRBV11-3 and TRBJ2-2): EAGVVQSPRYKIIEKKQPVAFWCNPISGHNTLYWYLQNLGQGPELLIRYENEEAVDDSQLPKDRFSAERLKGVDSTLKIQPAELGDSAVYLCASSLEGTRQRGFFTGELFFGEGSRLTVL.

The chain carries TRBV7-2 and TRBJ2-3, with a possible D match to TRBD2 (6 bases). V was cut by 1 base and J by 1 base, with 9 bases left in between. Per the germline V gene, CDR1 is SGHTA and CDR2 is FQGNSA. There are 15 residues in the CDR3. This CDR3 reads CASSLGGRRTDTQYF. The DNA for the CDR3 is TGTGCCAGCAGCTTAGGGGGGAGGCGCACAGATACGCAGTATTTT.

The count of this clone is one. V and J are TRBV19 and TRBJ1-1; D ambiguous. The CDR3 has 14 amino acids. Looked up from germline, CDR1 is LNHDA and CDR2 is SQIVND (reference sequence). The V and J ends lost 7 bases and 6 bases respectively, with 18 bases between them. This chain's CDR3 is CASTSGGGVAEAFF. The CDR3 bases are TGTGCCAGTACCTCTGGAGGAGGAGTGGCTGAAGCTTTCTTT.

The chain links TRBV28 to TRBJ2-3, with a weak D call TRBD2 (6 bases). Trimming took off 3 bases at V and 0 bases at J, with 13 bases between the two ends. The CDR3 is made up of 16 amino acids. Germline CDR1 reads MDHEN; CDR2 reads SYDVKM. The DNA for the CDR3 is TGTGCCAGCAGTTTGGACGGGACTGCTAGCACAGATACGCAGTATTTT. Its translation: CASSLDGTASTDTQYF.

The gene calls are TRBV11-3 and TRBJ2-1, with 7 bases identical to TRBD1. Germline V CDR1 and CDR2: SGHNT, YENEEA. The CDR3 is 14 residues long. The V and J ends lost 2 bases and 8 bases, in that order; junction bases with no gene match: 6. The CDR3 here is CASSLSYGQDEQFF. CDR3 DNA: TGTGCCAGCAGCTTATCGTATGGACAGGATGAGCAGTTCTTC. The full variable domain, with the rest looked up from reference TRBV11-3 and TRBJ2-1, is EAGVVQSPRYKIIEKKQPVAFWCNPISGHNTLYWYLQNLGQGPELLIRYENEEAVDDSQLPKDRFSAERLKGVDSTLKIQPAELGDSAVYLCASSLSYGQDEQFFGPGTRLTVL.

The J gene is TRBJ1-2, the V gene TRBV28, with a possible D match to TRBD1 (5 bases). The CDR3 runs 13 residues. The germline V gene has CDR1 MDHEN and CDR2 SYDVKM. The V end lost 6 bases, the J end lost 4 bases, and 12 bases lay between the germline ends. Here the CDR3 DNA reads TGTGCCAGCAGAGCGGGACCGAGCTATGGCTACACCTTC. Translating gives CASRAGPSYGYTF.

This clone was seen a single time. The chain combines TRBV7-2 with TRBJ2-1; unclear D gene. This CDR3 contains 16 residues. V lost 5 bases, J lost 0 bases, and 14 bases lay in between. Per the germline V gene, CDR1 is SGHTA and CDR2 is FQGNSA. The CDR3 loop reads CASSPTRRNSYNEQFF. The CDR3, as DNA: TGTGCCAGCAGCCCTACCCGACGGAACTCCTACAATGAGCAGTTCTTC. Variable domain in full (rest from reference TRBV7-2 and TRBJ2-1): GAGVSQSPSNKVTEKGKDVELRCDPISGHTALYWYRQSLGQGLEFLIYFQGNSAPDKSGLPSDRFSAERTGGSVSTLTIQRTQQEDSAVYLCASSPTRRNSYNEQFFGPGTRLTVL.

This sequence joins TRBV4-1 and TRBJ2-3; possible D gene TRBD1, 5 bases. Germline values: CDR1 MGHRA, CDR2 YSYEKL. The CDR3 is 20 amino acids. The ends were cut back, 0 bases at V and 1 base at J, with 23 bases in the middle. The CDR3 loop is CASSQDWGVGTIGGTDTQYF. CDR3 DNA sequence: TGCGCCAGCAGCCAAGATTGGGGCGTGGGAACAATAGGGGGCACAGATACGCAGTATTTT.

The chain employs TRBV6-2 or TRBV6-3 and TRBJ2-7; D not resolved. The germline V gene encodes CDR1 MNHEY and CDR2 SVGEGT. The CDR3 has 14 amino acids. V lost 5 bases to trimming and J lost 0 bases, with 11 bases between them. DNA for the CDR3: TGTGCCAGCAGTGGACGGATGAGCTCCTACGAGCAGTACTTC. The encoded protein is CASSGRMSSYEQYF.

This chain joins TRBV18 and TRBJ1-4; 10 nucleotides agree with TRBD1. V shed 6 bases and J 5 bases; nucleotides not matched to a gene: 9. CDR3 length equals 16 residues. Germline lookup yields CDR1 KGHSH and CDR2 LQKENI. The CDR3 loop is CASSANSGQGNEKLFF. Here the CDR3 DNA reads TGTGCCAGCTCGGCAAATTCGGGACAGGGGAATGAAAAACTGTTTTTT. The whole variable domain, remainder taken from reference TRBV18 and TRBJ1-4, is NAGVMQNPRHLVRRRGQEARLRCSPMKGHSHVYWYRQLPEEGLKFMVYLQKENIIDESGMPKERFSAEFPKEGPSILRIQQVVRGDSAAYFCASSANSGQGNEKLFFGSGTQLSVL.

V is TRBV19 and J is TRBJ2-2; D possibly corresponds to TRBD1 (6 bases). The V end lost 9 bases, the J end lost 0 bases, and 14 bases lay between the germline ends. The CDR3 is 15 residues long. Germline V gene lookup returns CDR1 LNHDA and CDR2 SQIVND (reference sequence). In DNA form, the CDR3 reads TGTGCCAGCACCCTGGACAGACCGAACACCGGGGAGCTGTTTTTT. It specifies CASTLDRPNTGELFF. The variable domain in full, completed from reference TRBV19 and TRBJ2-2, reads DGGITQSPKYLFRKEGQNVTLSCEQNLNHDAMYWYRQDPGQGLRLIYYSQIVNDFQKGDIAEGYSVSREKKESFPLTVTSAQKNPTAFYLCASTLDRPNTGELFFGEGSRLTVL.

The chain uses TRBV4-1 and TRBJ1-1; no clear D. Germline V gene sequence: CDR1 MGHRA, CDR2 YSYEKL. CDR3 length: 13 residues. V was clipped by 2 bases and J by 8 bases, with 12 bases between them. DNA for the CDR3: TGCGCCAGCAGCCAATCCTACGGCGGCGAAGCTTTCTTT. Its protein is CASSQSYGGEAFF.

The genes are TRBV5-1 and TRBJ2-6; 7 bases match TRBD2. This CDR3 spans 14 amino acids. Trimming took 7 bases from V and 0 from J; bases not matched to a gene: 1. Germline CDR1 reads SGHRS; CDR2 reads YFSETQ. CDR3 nucleotides: TGCGCCAGCCGGGGGGTCTCTGGGGCCAACGTCCTGACTTTC. Its protein product is CASRGVSGANVLTF.

This chain links TRBV19 with TRBJ2-7; D unclear. The CDR3 covers 15 residues. The ends were cut back, 7 bases at V and 0 bases at J, with 16 bases in the middle. The germline V gene has CDR1 LNHDA and CDR2 SQIVND (reference sequence). CDR3 residues: CASTPSGFSSYEQYF. CDR3 DNA: TGTGCCAGTACGCCATCCGGCTTCTCCTCCTACGAGCAGTACTTC.

The count of this clone is one. This chain links TRBV27 with TRBJ1-1; D is undetermined. CDR3 length: 13 residues. Trimming cost V 7 bases and J 4 bases, with 13 bases left between them. In germline, CDR1 is MNHEY, CDR2 SMNVEV (reference sequence). CDR3 loop: CASIRAAGTEAFF. The CDR3 DNA sequence: TGTGCCAGCATACGGGCGGCTGGCACTGAAGCTTTCTTT.

This clone was seen once. This sequence joins TRBV27 and TRBJ1-1; D is undetermined. V was shortened by 4 bases and J by 0 bases, with 6 bases between the two germline ends. The length of the CDR3 is 13 residues. Germline CDR1 reads MNHEY; CDR2 reads SMNVEV (reference sequence). CDR3 residues: CASSSTVNTEAFF. The CDR3 bases are TGTGCCAGCAGTTCGACGGTGAACACTGAAGCTTTCTTT.

This chain joins TRBV6-5 and TRBJ1-5; TRBD1 is a possible D gene (5 bases). CDR3 length: 16 residues. Trimming stripped 2 bases from V and 4 bases from J, with 15 bases between. CDR1 and CDR2 from the germline V gene are MNHEY and SVGAGI. This chain's CDR3 is CASSYAGHESNQPQHF. DNA for the CDR3: TGTGCCAGCAGTTACGCAGGACACGAAAGTAATCAGCCCCAGCATTTT.

This sequence joins TRBV11-1 and TRBJ2-1, with TRBD1 matching 7 bases. The V gene's germline CDR1 is SGHAT and CDR2 FQDESV (reference sequence). The V segment lost 5 bases and the J segment 1 base; nucleotides outside the gene matches: 5. CDR3 length: 15 residues. CDR3 sequence: CASSLDRVSYNEQFF. In nucleotides, the CDR3 is TGTGCCAGCAGCCTCGACAGGGTATCCTACAATGAGCAGTTCTTC.

The V gene is TRBV7-6, the J gene TRBJ2-5, with D possibly matching TRBD1 (5 bases). Trimming stripped 5 bases from V and 4 bases from J, with 17 bases between. CDR3 length equals 15 residues. Per the germline V gene, CDR1 is SGHVS and CDR2 is FNYEAQ. The CDR3 here is CASSPQQGVRETQYF. The CDR3 DNA reads as TGTGCCAGCAGCCCCCAACAAGGGGTCCGAGAGACCCAGTACTTC. Filled out from reference TRBV7-6 and TRBJ2-5, the complete variable domain reads GAGVSQSPRYKVTKRGQDVALRCDPISGHVSLYWYRQALGQGPEFLTYFNYEAQQDKSGLPNDRFSAERPEGSISTLTIQRTEQRDSAMYRCASSPQQGVRETQYFGPGTRLLVL.

The CDR3 nucleotides are TGTGCCAGCAGCTTGGGCCCTAGCAATGAGCAGTTCTTC. Translated: CASSLGPSNEQFF. The chain links TRBV7-3 to TRBJ2-1; D is uncertain. The CDR3 runs to 13 residues. Germline CDR1 is SGHTA and CDR2 is FQGTGA. V lost 3 bases to trimming and J lost 6 bases, with 9 bases between them.

The chain carries TRBV7-3 and TRBJ2-5; D assignment may be TRBD1 or TRBD2 (7 bases each). In germline, CDR1 is SGHTA, CDR2 FQGTGA. V gave up 5 bases and J gave up 5 bases, with 21 bases separating them. CDR3 length: 16 residues. The CDR3 reads CASSPGGTASRETQYF. The CDR3 DNA reads TGTGCCAGCAGCCCCGGGGGGACAGCCAGCCGGGAGACCCAGTACTTC.

The V and J genes are TRBV12-3 or TRBV12-4 and TRBJ2-5; D is perhaps TRBD2 (8 bases). CDR3 length: 13 residues. Trimming shortened V by 11 bases and J by 5 bases, and 18 bases separated the two germline ends. DNA of the CDR3: TGTGCCCCGGGGGGGACCAGGGGGGAGACCCAGTACTTC. It encodes CAPGGTRGETQYF.

V and J are TRBV5-1 and TRBJ2-1; TRBD2 aligns across 8 bases. Trimming removed 0 bases from V and 6 bases from J; junction bases left unmatched: 5. The length of the CDR3 is 15 residues. The V gene's germline CDR1 is SGHRS and CDR2 YFSETQ. Here the CDR3 reads CASSLESSGRNEQFF. As DNA, the CDR3 is TGCGCCAGCAGCTTGGAGTCTAGCGGGCGCAATGAGCAGTTCTTC.

The gene calls are TRBV7-9 and TRBJ1-1; no reliable D call. Germline CDR1 and CDR2: SEHNR and FQNEAQ (reference sequence). V shed 4 bases and J shed 11 bases, with 20 bases lying between them. The CDR3 length is 14 residues. In DNA form, the CDR3 reads TGTGCCAGCAGCTCCGGGTCCTTTGGGGTTGAGGCTTTCTTT. Translation: CASSSGSFGVEAFF.

The V call is TRBV19, the J call TRBJ1-4; no definite D call. V lost 1 base to trimming and J lost 8 bases, with 8 bases between them. This CDR3 has 13 amino acids. Germline V gene data show CDR1 as LNHDA and CDR2 as SQIVND (reference sequence). CDR3 nucleotide sequence: TGTGCCAGTAGTATAGGGCGGAGCGAAAAACTGTTTTTT. Protein sequence: CASSIGRSEKLFF.

This sequence joins TRBV24-1 and TRBJ1-5; D ambiguous. This CDR3 has 14 amino acids. Germline V gene data show CDR1 as KGHDR and CDR2 as SFDVKD. Trimming removed 5 bases from V and 10 bases from J, with 17 bases in between. CDR3 in amino acids: CATSVAGQEAPQHF. The CDR3 nucleotides read TGTGCCACCAGTGTTGCCGGGCAGGAGGCCCCCCAGCATTTT.

The genes are TRBV27 and TRBJ1-3; tentatively, D is TRBD1 (5 bases). The V end lost 5 bases, the J end lost 7 bases, and 15 bases lay between the germline ends. The CDR3 runs 14 residues. CDR1 MNHEY and CDR2 SMNVEV come from the germline V gene (reference sequence). The CDR3 DNA reads as TGTGCCAGCAGTCTAGGGGTAGGAGACAACACCATATATTTT. Residues: CASSLGVGDNTIYF.